The 28 T cell receptor beta chains presented below share a single source sample, sequenced in a study of T cells in localized non-small cell lung cancer (TCRdb year 2020). Library preparation was by the immunoSEQ multiplex PCR assay. Sourced from immuneACCESS, this table was stored by TCRdb with only in-frame sequences that have V and J called. A share of the clones is absent; for the studies checked, an unresolved V gene accounts for under half, and the remainder has no known explanation. Across this sample there are some 72,000 clones, with about 83% seen only once. Together, the top ten hold over 2.5% of the sample. The sequencing used peripheral blood, collected before any cancer treatment. Receptors were obtained from a man aged 35-75 years with stage I lung adenocarcinoma.

This chain connects TRBV19 to TRBJ2-7; 8 bases are shared with TRBD1. Germline CDR1 reads LNHDA; CDR2 reads SQIVND (reference sequence). The CDR3 loop spans 15 amino acids. Losses at the gene ends were 2 bases for V and 0 bases for J; bases not matched to a gene: 3. In nucleotides, the CDR3 is TGTGCCAGTAGTATACTCCAGGGGGCCTCCTACGAGCAGTACTTC. This translates into CASSILQGASYEQYF. The full variable domain, completed using reference TRBV19 and TRBJ2-7, is DGGITQSPKYLFRKEGQNVTLSCEQNLNHDAMYWYRQDPGQGLRLIYYSQIVNDFQKGDIAEGYSVSREKKESFPLTVTSAQKNPTAFYLCASSILQGASYEQYFGPGTRLTVT.

The chain employs TRBV7-2 and TRBJ2-5; D gene uncertain. The CDR3 consists of 13 residues. The germline CDR1 and CDR2 sequences are SGHTA and FQGNSA. The V end lost 5 bases, the J end lost 5 bases, and 12 bases lay between the germline ends. For the CDR3, the DNA is TGTGCCAGCAGCCCCCGTATGCATGAGACCCAGTACTTC. It translates to CASSPRMHETQYF.

This chain connects TRBV7-9 to TRBJ2-5; D gene unclear. Germline V gene lookup returns CDR1 SEHNR and CDR2 FQNEAQ (reference sequence). Trimming took 2 bases from V and 5 from J, leaving 12 bases between them. The CDR3 length is 14 residues. CDR3: CASSLNPPGETQYF. The CDR3 DNA is TGTGCCAGCAGCTTAAACCCACCCGGGGAGACCCAGTACTTC. The full variable domain, completed using reference TRBV7-9 and TRBJ2-5, is DTGVSQNPRHKITKRGQNVTFRCDPISEHNRLYWYRQTLGQGPEFLTYFQNEAQLEKSRLLSDRFSAERPKGSFSTLEIQRTEQGDSAMYLCASSLNPPGETQYFGPGTRLLVL.

The J gene is TRBJ1-1, the V gene TRBV7-6; D is uncertain. This CDR3 contains 13 residues. Germline-derived CDR1 and CDR2 are SGHVS and FNYEAQ. V was trimmed by 4 bases and J by 2 bases, leaving 8 bases between them. In DNA, the CDR3 is TGTGCCAGCAGCTCAACGAGAAACACTGAAGCTTTCTTT. It codes for CASSSTRNTEAFF.

The V gene is TRBV13, the J gene TRBJ2-1; 8 bases match TRBD1. This CDR3 comprises 16 residues. With 5 bases clipped from V and 0 bases from J, the junction kept 6 bases outside the gene matches. The germline V gene encodes CDR1 PRHDT and CDR2 FYEKMQ (reference sequence). CDR3: CASSGQDRASYNEQFF. DNA of the CDR3: TGTGCCAGCAGCGGCCAGGACAGGGCCTCCTACAATGAGCAGTTCTTC.

Concerning this clone: The sample holds other DNA sequences that translate to the same CDR3. The chain recombines TRBV4-1 with TRBJ2-1; TRBD1 matches at 9 bases. The ends lost 0 bases at V and 7 bases at J; junction bases unmatched: 7. The germline CDR1 and CDR2 sequences are MGHRA and YSYEKL. This CDR3 is built from 16 residues. The DNA for the CDR3 is TGCGCCAGCAGCCAAGATAGAACAGGGGGCTGGAATGAGCAGTTCTTC. Its protein is CASSQDRTGGWNEQFF.

This clone was seen a handful of times. V is TRBV30 and J is TRBJ1-1; tentatively, D is TRBD1 (5 bases). CDR1 GTSNPN and CDR2 SVGIG come from the germline V gene (reference sequence). The CDR3 runs 14 residues. V lost 0 bases and J 4 bases, leaving 12 bases between the germline ends. The CDR3 protein is CAWSVITGTTEAFF. The CDR3 DNA reads TGTGCCTGGAGTGTAATCACCGGGACCACTGAAGCTTTCTTT.

Many counts were recorded for this clone. The chain carries TRBV6-5 and TRBJ1-4; D is possibly TRBD1 (5 bases). The CDR3 has 13 residues. Germline CDR1 and CDR2: MNHEY and SVGAGI. The ends were cut back, 6 bases at V and 7 bases at J, with 12 bases in the middle. The CDR3 region is CASSPNRSEKLFF. In nucleotides, the CDR3 is TGTGCCAGCAGCCCTAACAGGAGTGAAAAACTGTTTTTT.

The gene calls are TRBV11-3 and TRBJ1-1; D gene uncertain. Germline V lookup: CDR1 SGHNT, CDR2 YENEEA. Between the trimmed V and J ends, which lost 0 bases and 0 bases, there was a span of 8 bases. The CDR3 is 15 residues long. CDR3 protein: CASSLDLFMNTEAFF. Written as DNA, the CDR3 is TGTGCCAGCAGCTTAGATCTTTTTATGAACACTGAAGCTTTCTTT. The full variable domain, with the rest looked up from reference TRBV11-3 and TRBJ1-1, is EAGVVQSPRYKIIEKKQPVAFWCNPISGHNTLYWYLQNLGQGPELLIRYENEEAVDDSQLPKDRFSAERLKGVDSTLKIQPAELGDSAVYLCASSLDLFMNTEAFFGQGTRLTVV.

This clone has a single count. This sequence joins TRBV30 and TRBJ2-7; 9 nucleotides align to TRBD1. The CDR3 consists of 15 residues. V dropped 0 bases and J dropped 6; count of bases not matched to a gene: 9. Germline V gives CDR1 GTSNPN, CDR2 SVGIG (reference sequence). The CDR3 region is CAWSVLGTGSSEQYF. CDR3 in DNA: TGTGCCTGGAGTGTACTAGGGACAGGGTCGAGCGAGCAGTACTTC.

The chain is built from TRBV6-5 and TRBJ2-7; tentatively, D is TRBD1 or TRBD2 (5 bases each). The CDR3 length is 14 residues. CDR1 is MNHEY, CDR2 SVGAGI, per germline. V shed 2 bases and J shed 2 bases, with 10 bases lying between them. CDR3 DNA sequence: TGTGCCAGCAGTTACCGAGGGGATGCCTACGAGCAGTACTTC. Protein sequence: CASSYRGDAYEQYF.

The chain couples TRBV27 to TRBJ1-3; D not certain. This CDR3 has 15 amino acids. V was clipped by 3 bases and J by 0 bases, with 9 bases between them. Germline lookup yields CDR1 MNHEY and CDR2 SMNVEV (reference sequence). DNA for the CDR3: TGTGCCAGCAGTTTGCGTGGACCCTCTGGAAACACCATATATTTT. It yields the protein CASSLRGPSGNTIYF.

V usage is TRBV6-5 and J usage is TRBJ1-5, with D perhaps matching TRBD1 (5 bases). Germline V CDR1 and CDR2: MNHEY, SVGAGI. The CDR3 has 14 amino acids. Deletions cut 7 bases from V and 4 bases from J, with 14 bases between. The CDR3 DNA reads as TGTGCCAGCACTCCGGGGGAGGGTAATCAGCCCCAGCATTTT. Its protein product is CASTPGEGNQPQHF.

The chain links TRBV18 to TRBJ1-4; D gene unclear. Germline V lookup: CDR1 KGHSH, CDR2 LQKENI. CDR3 length equals 12 residues. V was clipped by 3 bases and J by 2 bases, with 1 base between them. The CDR3 sequence: CASSPTNEKLFF. The CDR3 DNA reads as TGTGCCAGCTCACCGACTAATGAAAAACTGTTTTTT.

The rearrangement joins TRBV27 to TRBJ1-2, with a tentative D call TRBD1 (5 bases). Germline-derived CDR1 and CDR2 are MNHEY and SMNVEV (reference sequence). The CDR3 covers 14 residues. Trimming left V 6 bases short and J 4 bases short, with 15 bases between. The CDR3 DNA is TGTGCCAGCAGGGGGACGGTACGATCCTATGGCTACACCTTC. Translating it yields CASRGTVRSYGYTF.

The chain uses TRBV5-1 and TRBJ2-5, with a possible D match to TRBD1 (5 bases). Trimming removed 1 base from V and 1 base from J, with 8 bases in between. Germline V lookup: CDR1 SGHRS, CDR2 YFSETQ. The CDR3 contains 14 residues. This CDR3 is CASSLRGIQETQYF. CDR3 nucleotide sequence: TGCGCCAGCAGCTTGAGGGGAATCCAAGAGACCCAGTACTTC. Together with reference TRBV5-1 and TRBJ2-5, the CDR3 gives the full variable domain: KAGVTQTPRYLIKTRGQQVTLSCSPISGHRSVSWYQQTPGQGLQFLFEYFSETQRNKGNFPGRFSGRQFSNSRSEMNVSTLELGDSALYLCASSLRGIQETQYFGPGTRLLVL.

The chain couples TRBV15 to TRBJ2-7; weak D call: TRBD1 (5 bases). Germline CDR1 is LNHNV and CDR2 is YYDKDF (reference sequence). This CDR3 spans 15 amino acids. Trimming took off 5 bases at V and 4 bases at J, with 18 bases between the two ends. CDR3 protein: CATSVRRGMGYEQYF. For the CDR3, the DNA is TGTGCCACCAGCGTCCGTAGGGGAATGGGGTACGAGCAGTACTTC.

The gene calls are TRBV6-1 and TRBJ2-1; 12 bases line up with TRBD2. V dropped 6 bases and J dropped 5; count of bases not matched to a gene: 5. This CDR3 is built from 15 residues. Germline-derived CDR1 and CDR2 are MNHNS and SASEGT. CDR3 in amino acids: CASSPRTSGNNEQFF. The CDR3 DNA sequence: TGTGCCAGCAGCCCCAGGACTAGCGGGAACAATGAGCAGTTCTTC.

This clone was observed a few times. V and J are TRBV7-9 and TRBJ1-5; no clear D. This CDR3 spans 15 amino acids. The germline V gene has CDR1 SEHNR and CDR2 FQNEAQ (reference sequence). Trimming left V 3 bases short and J 4 bases short, with 13 bases between. The CDR3 DNA follows: TGTGCCAGCAGCTTTTCGGACGGAACTAATCAGCCCCAGCATTTT. Protein product: CASSFSDGTNQPQHF.

Details on this clone: One junction end does not reproduce the germline sequence, and a read error may be involved. V is TRBV19 and J is TRBJ1-1; the D gene is possibly TRBD1 (6 bases). CDR3 size: 10 residues. The V gene's germline CDR1 is LNHDA and CDR2 SQIVND (reference sequence). The CDR3 is CASRGGVVYF. The CDR3 DNA follows: TGTGCCAGTAGAGGGGGGGTCGTTTACTTT.

The CDR3 DNA follows: TGTGCCAGCAGCACCGACAGGGGGCACTCTGGAAACACCATATATTTT. It specifies CASSTDRGHSGNTIYF. The chain combines TRBV7-9 with TRBJ1-3; TRBD1 aligns across 10 bases. The CDR3 loop spans 16 amino acids. Germline CDR1 is SEHNR and CDR2 is FQNEAQ (reference sequence). The V gene end was trimmed by 5 bases and the J gene end by 0 bases; junction bases not matched to a gene: 4.

The CDR3 nucleotides are TGTGCCAGCAGTGAACAGGGTCTGGGCACCGGGGAGCTGTTTTTT. It codes for CASSEQGLGTGELFF. This sequence joins TRBV2 and TRBJ2-2, with D perhaps matching TRBD1 (5 bases). Germline V CDR1 and CDR2: SNHLY, FYNNEI. V was cut by 2 bases and J by 4 bases, with 11 bases left in between. This CDR3 is 15 amino acids long.

J is TRBJ1-2 and V is TRBV27; TRBD1 matches at 8 bases. Germline CDR1 reads MNHEY; CDR2 reads SMNVEV (reference sequence). V trimming: 2 bases; J trimming: 4 bases; junction bases outside the gene matches: 6. The CDR3 loop spans 15 amino acids. CDR3 amino acids: CASSLTGGAGYGYTF. CDR3 sequence (DNA): TGTGCCAGCAGTTTAACAGGGGGGGCCGGCTATGGCTACACCTTC.

The genes are TRBV10-3 and TRBJ1-2; a weak D match, TRBD1 (5 bases). V lost 10 bases, J lost 7 bases, and 19 bases lay in between. Germline loops: CDR1 ENHRY, CDR2 SYGVKD. The CDR3 has 13 residues. CDR3 sequence reads: CASSSRGWSGYTF. Written as DNA, the CDR3 is TGTGCCAGCAGCTCTAGGGGTTGGAGTGGCTACACCTTC.

This clone was counted a few times. The chain couples TRBV2 to TRBJ2-5; D remains unclear. Germline CDR1 reads SNHLY; CDR2 reads FYNNEI. The CDR3 runs to 13 residues. V lost 4 bases and J 4 bases, leaving 10 bases between the germline ends. The CDR3 is CASSANIGETQYF. The CDR3, as DNA: TGTGCCAGCAGTGCTAATATCGGAGAGACCCAGTACTTC.

This rearrangement joins TRBV5-6 to TRBJ2-3; D is unresolved. The CDR3 is made up of 16 amino acids. Germline V gene sequence: CDR1 SGHDT, CDR2 YYEEEE. The germline V and J ends were trimmed by 2 bases and 2 bases, with 15 bases remaining between them. CDR3 sequence (DNA): TGTGCCAGCAGCTTATCAGCAGCAGGAGCCACAGATACGCAGTATTTT. Its translation: CASSLSAAGATDTQYF.

The CDR3 DNA sequence: TGTGCCAGCAGCCAATCGGAGGGGGGCTACACCTTC. Protein sequence: CASSQSEGGYTF. The rearrangement joins TRBV16 to TRBJ1-2; possible D gene TRBD1, 5 bases. Germline CDR1 and CDR2: KGHSY and FQNENV. V was pared by 0 bases and J by 8 bases, with 7 bases between. The CDR3 runs to 12 residues.

The chain recombines TRBV30 with TRBJ2-3; D may be TRBD2 (6 bases). The CDR3 covers 14 residues. With 2 bases removed from V and 1 base from J, the gap between germline ends came to 10 bases. Germline V gene lookup returns CDR1 GTSNPN and CDR2 SVGIG (reference sequence). CDR3 sequence reads: CAWSFVAGTDTQYF. Written as DNA, the CDR3 is TGTGCCTGGAGTTTTGTAGCGGGCACAGATACGCAGTATTTT.